These 8 T cell receptor beta chains came from one sample sequenced in a study of early T cells in non-severe SARS-CoV-2 infection (dated by TCRdb to the early 2020s). The library came from 5' RACE. Reads for this sample came from a NextSeq 500. The raw public reads went through TCRdb reprocessing: fastp at Q25, MiXCR clone calling, in-frame beta chains kept. Merged by CDR3 protein, the rows form single entries marked with the most common genes and DNA. Across this sample there are 60,000 to 75,000 distinct CDR3 sequences, with 9% to 15% seen only once. In total, the top ten clones hold about 4.2% of the sample. The sample consisted of whole blood. The receptors here all came from an adult who was a healthcare worker with PCR-confirmed SARS-CoV-2 infection or an uninfected control (not recorded which).

This clonotype was seen a few times. The rearrangement links TRBV7-9 to TRBJ1-6, with D maybe TRBD1 (5 bases). Germline assignment: CDR1 SEHNR and CDR2 FQNEAQ (reference sequence). This CDR3 spans 16 amino acids. V was pared by 1 base and J by 5 bases, with 12 bases between. The CDR3 region is CASSLVRRGDNSPLHF. In DNA, the CDR3 is TGTGCCAGCAGCTTAGTGCGGAGAGGGGATAATTCACCCCTCCACTTT.

This clonotype was seen repeatedly, ten times or more. The chain is built from TRBV11-3 and TRBJ2-5; D call uncertain. The germline CDR1 and CDR2 sequences are SGHNT and YENEEA. V lost 2 bases and J lost 6, with 7 bases in between. The CDR3 spans 12 residues. CDR3 sequence: CASSLSGKTQYF. The CDR3 DNA is TGTGCCAGCAGCTTAAGTGGAAAGACCCAGTACTTC.

This clonotype was detected a few times. CDR3 sequence: CASSLVGGGAYGYTF. The DNA of the CDR3 is TGTGCCAGCAGCTTAGTAGGGGGAGGGGCCTATGGCTACACCTTC. The chain recombines TRBV7-2 with TRBJ1-2; TRBD1 is a possible D gene (6 bases). The CDR3 extends over 15 amino acids. The V end lost 1 base, the J end lost 4 bases, and 13 bases lay between the germline ends. The germline V gene has CDR1 SGHTA and CDR2 FQGNSA.

The chain couples TRBV3-1 to TRBJ1-6; D not certain. V shed 0 bases and J shed 10 bases, with 7 bases lying between them. The CDR3 sequence is 13 residues long. From germline, CDR1 is LGHDT and CDR2 YNNKEL (reference sequence). The CDR3 nucleotides read TGTGCCAGCAGCCAAGATCCCGGATCACCCCTCCACTTT. Protein product: CASSQDPGSPLHF.

This clonotype was seen many times. V and J are TRBV3-1 and TRBJ2-7, with TRBD1 identical over 10 bases. CDR1 is LGHDT and CDR2 is YNNKEL in the germline V gene (reference sequence). The CDR3 consists of 13 residues. The V segment lost 4 bases and the J segment 11 bases; nucleotides outside the gene matches: 8. The CDR3 is CASSLRGQGDEYF. Here the CDR3 DNA reads TGTGCCAGCAGCCTAAGAGGACAGGGGGATGAGTACTTC.

This clonotype was detected ten times or more. The V gene is TRBV4-2, the J gene TRBJ2-3; the match to TRBD2 covers 8 bases. V dropped 1 base and J dropped 3; count of bases not matched to a gene: 6. This CDR3 comprises 16 residues. CDR1 and CDR2 (germline): LGHNA, YNFKEQ. CDR3 protein: CASSQGRGGGTDTQYF. The CDR3 coding sequence is TGTGCCAGCAGCCAAGGTCGGGGGGGAGGTACAGATACGCAGTATTTT.

This clonotype was picked up a small number of times. V gene TRBV9 combines with J gene TRBJ2-1; 9 bases are a match to TRBD2. J was trimmed by 8 bases and V by 2 bases; bases with no gene match: 5. CDR1 SGDLS and CDR2 YYNGEE come from the germline V gene. The CDR3 contains 14 residues. The CDR3 region is CASSVGLASHEQFF. The CDR3 nucleotides are TGTGCCAGCAGCGTGGGACTAGCATCCCATGAGCAGTTCTTC.

This rearrangement joins TRBV5-6 to TRBJ1-6; unclear D gene. The germline CDR1 and CDR2 sequences are SGHDT and YYEEEE. With 3 bases removed from V and 10 bases from J, the gap between germline ends came to 11 bases. This CDR3 region has 13 residues. CDR3 residues: CASSSGPGSPLHF. Here the CDR3 DNA reads TGTGCCAGCAGCTCTGGGCCGGGGTCACCCCTCCACTTT.